This entry lists 22 T cell receptor beta chains sequenced from one sample in a study of blood T cell repertoires in COVID-19. Using immunoSEQ multiplex PCR, the repertoire was profiled, and TCRdb retains in-frame clones only, with some absent. Of around 360,000 clones in the sample, about 90% were seen once. The sample taken for sequencing was PBMCs or T cells enriched from blood (not recorded which). The source of these receptors is a woman aged 25 to 39 who had recovered from COVID-19.

The chain recombines TRBV9 with TRBJ1-2; D is perhaps TRBD1 (5 bases). Germline CDR1 SGDLS, CDR2 YYNGEE. This CDR3 has 14 amino acids. V lost 0 bases and J lost 3, with 9 bases in between. The CDR3 DNA reads as TGTGCCAGCAGCGTAGGGACGGGGGACTATGGCTACACCTTC. It encodes CASSVGTGDYGYTF.

This clone appeared once. CDR3 residues: CASSNRVGDIQYF. The CDR3 DNA follows: TGTGCCAGCAGTAACAGGGTTGGTGACATTCAGTACTTC. V is TRBV6-5 and J is TRBJ2-4; maybe TRBD1 (6 bases). V dropped 5 bases and J dropped 8 bases, with 13 bases sitting between them. Germline V gene lookup returns CDR1 MNHEY and CDR2 SVGAGI. CDR3 length equals 13 residues.

This clone is medium-sized (0.01 to 0.1%). The J gene is TRBJ2-2, the V gene TRBV3-1 (or the pseudogene TRBV3-2); possible D gene TRBD2, 6 bases. V lost 4 bases and J lost 6, with 15 bases in between. Per germline, CDR1 LGHDT and CDR2 YNNKEL (reference sequence). This CDR3 has 15 amino acids. This CDR3 is CASSPGGVEAGELFF. CDR3 DNA sequence: TGTGCCAGCAGCCCCGGAGGGGTGGAGGCCGGGGAGCTGTTTTTT.

The chain carries TRBV6-1 and TRBJ1-1; D is undetermined. V gave up 2 bases and J gave up 1 base, with 8 bases separating them. The CDR3 extends over 14 amino acids. Per germline, CDR1 MNHNS and CDR2 SASEGT. The CDR3 here is CASSEKQRNTEAFF. The DNA of the CDR3 is TGTGCCAGCAGTGAAAAACAGAGGAACACTGAAGCTTTCTTT.

V usage is TRBV5-1 and J usage is TRBJ2-7; 8 nucleotides line up with TRBD1. The J segment lost 2 bases and the V segment lost 0 bases, leaving 13 bases of the junction unmatched. Germline V CDR1 and CDR2: SGHRS, YFSETQ. This CDR3 has 18 residues. CDR3 nucleotides: TGCGCCAGCAGCTTGGCCTGGGAGGACAGGGTCTTCCCCTACGAGCAGTACTTC. This translates into CASSLAWEDRVFPYEQYF.

A few counts support this clone. CDR3 DNA: TGTGCCAGCAGTCTATTATCTAGCGGTTCCTACAATGAGCAGTTCTTC. As protein: CASSLLSSGSYNEQFF. The chain combines TRBV25-1 with TRBJ2-1; TRBD2 matches at 7 bases. There are 16 residues in the CDR3. The V gene's germline CDR1 is MGHDK and CDR2 SYGVNS. J lost 1 base, V lost 5 bases, and 8 bases had no gene match.

V gene TRBV3-1 (or the pseudogene TRBV3-2) combines with J gene TRBJ2-1; 12 bases map to TRBD2. The J segment lost 6 bases and the V segment lost 2 bases, leaving 5 bases of the junction unmatched. This CDR3 region has 16 residues. Germline loops: CDR1 LGHDT, CDR2 YNNKEL (reference sequence). The CDR3 protein is CASSQPPSGRANEQFF. The CDR3 coding sequence is TGTGCCAGCAGCCAACCTCCTAGCGGGAGGGCCAATGAGCAGTTCTTC.

A note on this clone: The same CDR3 can be traced to other DNA sequences in this sample. The V call is TRBV29-1, the J call TRBJ1-1; possibly TRBD1 for D (6 bases). Germline CDR1 SQVTM, CDR2 ANQGSEA. V was clipped by 4 bases and J by 1 base, with 7 bases between them. The CDR3 sequence is 12 residues long. CDR3: CSVVGQNTEAFF. CDR3 DNA: TGCAGCGTTGTGGGACAGAACACTGAAGCTTTCTTT.

Only a few counts were recorded for this clone. V gene TRBV6-6 combines with J gene TRBJ2-5, with 7 bases that match TRBD1. Looked up from germline, CDR1 is MNHNY and CDR2 is SVGAGI (reference sequence). V dropped 5 bases and J dropped 5; count of bases not matched to a gene: 14. This CDR3 region has 16 residues. CDR3 sequence reads: CASSRTTGPVYETQYF. The CDR3 coding sequence is TGTGCCAGCAGTCGAACGACAGGGCCTGTCTATGAGACCCAGTACTTC.

V gene TRBV7-3 combines with J gene TRBJ2-2, with D hard to call. The CDR3 totals 16 residues. Germline V gives CDR1 SGHTA, CDR2 FQGTGA. V was pared by 2 bases and J by 1 base, with 11 bases between. The CDR3 DNA follows: TGTGCCAGCAGCTTAGGATTGACTCGGAACACCGGGGAGCTGTTTTTT. Protein product: CASSLGLTRNTGELFF.

V and J are TRBV10-3 and TRBJ1-2, with D perhaps TRBD1 (6 bases). The CDR3 covers 16 residues. CDR1 ENHRY and CDR2 SYGVKD come from the germline V gene. V was pared by 4 bases and J by 2 bases, with 17 bases between. CDR3 amino acids: CAISGGTIPLNYGYTF. CDR3 bases: TGTGCCATCAGTGGGGGGACAATTCCACTAAACTATGGCTACACCTTC.

The chain couples TRBV6-5 to TRBJ2-7, with 7 nucleotides matching TRBD2. The CDR3 contains 13 residues. Germline V gene lookup returns CDR1 MNHEY and CDR2 SVGAGI. J was trimmed by 3 bases and V by 3 bases; bases with no gene match: 2. For the CDR3, the DNA is TGTGCCAGCAGTTATCGGACTAGCTACGAGCAGTACTTC. Protein: CASSYRTSYEQYF.

The chain couples TRBV18 to TRBJ2-5; 7 positions match TRBD1. Germline CDR1 and CDR2: KGHSH and LQKENI. With 2 bases clipped from V and 1 base from J, the junction kept 7 bases outside the gene matches. The CDR3 extends over 16 amino acids. CDR3: CASSPTDREIQETQYF. The CDR3 DNA is TGTGCCAGCTCACCAACTGACAGGGAGATCCAAGAGACCCAGTACTTC.

This clone was counted between two and nine times. The CDR3: CASSVGREGNYGYTF. The CDR3 bases are TGTGCCAGCAGCGTAGGGAGGGAGGGTAACTATGGCTACACCTTC. This chain joins TRBV9 and TRBJ1-2; D gene unclear. V was cut by 0 bases and J by 1 base, with 10 bases left in between. Per germline, CDR1 SGDLS and CDR2 YYNGEE. The CDR3 is made up of 15 amino acids.

This sequence joins TRBV2 and TRBJ2-1; 7 bases agree with TRBD1. The CDR3 sequence is 15 residues long. The trim removed 6 bases at V and 13 bases at J, leaving 18 bases unmatched. From germline, CDR1 is SNHLY and CDR2 FYNNEI. In nucleotides, the CDR3 is TGTGCCAGCAGCCGGTTAATCCAGGGGGAAAGACAACAGTTCTTC. This gives the protein CASSRLIQGERQQFF.

This rearrangement joins TRBV9 to TRBJ1-3; 10 nucleotides agree with TRBD1. Germline V CDR1 and CDR2: SGDLS, YYNGEE. Trimming cost V 2 bases and J 4 bases; bases outside gene matches: 6. The CDR3 extends over 16 amino acids. The CDR3 DNA reads TGTGCCAGCAGCGTGGGGACAGGGGAGGGAGGAAACACCATATATTTT. The encoded protein is CASSVGTGEGGNTIYF.

The chain uses TRBV12-3 or TRBV12-4 and TRBJ1-5; D not resolved. The CDR3 extends over 13 amino acids. The germline V and J ends were trimmed by 5 bases and 4 bases, with 9 bases remaining between them. In DNA form, the CDR3 reads TGTGCCAGCAGTCCGACTGATAATCAGCCCCAGCATTTT. Amino acid sequence: CASSPTDNQPQHF.

The chain couples TRBV5-1 to TRBJ2-2, with TRBD1 identical over 10 bases. V lost 0 bases and J lost 9; bases outside the gene matches: 2. This CDR3 region has 14 residues. Germline V gene lookup returns CDR1 SGHRS and CDR2 YFSETQ. The chain's CDR3 is CASSLGDRGRELFF. The CDR3 DNA reads TGCGCCAGCAGCTTGGGGGACAGGGGCAGGGAGCTGTTTTTT. Full variable domain (rest looked up from reference TRBV5-1 and TRBJ2-2): KAGVTQTPRYLIKTRGQQVTLSCSPISGHRSVSWYQQTPGQGLQFLFEYFSETQRNKGNFPGRFSGRQFSNSRSEMNVSTLELGDSALYLCASSLGDRGRELFFGEGSRLTVL.

The chain joins TRBV7-9 to TRBJ1-1, with D hard to call. CDR1 and CDR2 from the germline V gene are SEHNR and FQNEAQ (reference sequence). Deletions cut 7 bases from V and 0 bases from J, with 6 bases between. The CDR3 loop spans 12 amino acids. CDR3 residues: CASNFMNTEAFF. The CDR3, as DNA: TGTGCCAGCAACTTCATGAACACTGAAGCTTTCTTT. The entire variable domain, with the rest obtained from reference TRBV7-9 and TRBJ1-1, is as follows: DTGVSQNPRHKITKRGQNVTFRCDPISEHNRLYWYRQTLGQGPEFLTYFQNEAQLEKSRLLSDRFSAERPKGSFSTLEIQRTEQGDSAMYLCASNFMNTEAFFGQGTRLTVV.

Written as DNA, the CDR3 is TGTGCCAGCAGCATTAGCGGGAGTGAAACCGGGGAGCTGTTTTTT. The encoded protein is CASSISGSETGELFF. The V and J genes are TRBV7-8 and TRBJ2-2; 9 nucleotides agree with TRBD2. CDR1 and CDR2 (germline): SGHVS, FQNEAQ. Trimming took 5 bases from V and 5 from J; bases not matched to a gene: 6. This CDR3 region has 15 residues.

The chain carries TRBV6-2 or TRBV6-3 and TRBJ2-3, with 10 bases fitting TRBD2. This CDR3 region has 16 residues. V was clipped by 2 bases and J by 3 bases; unmatched bases: 5. Per the germline V gene, CDR1 is MNHEY and CDR2 is SVGEGT. The CDR3 is CASSYHSGGDTDTQYF. For the CDR3, the DNA is TGTGCCAGCAGTTACCACAGCGGGGGGGATACAGATACGCAGTATTTT.

V and J are TRBV27 and TRBJ2-5, with 7 bases aligning to TRBD2. V dropped 4 bases and J dropped 4; count of bases not matched to a gene: 6. In germline, CDR1 is MNHEY, CDR2 SMNVEV (reference sequence). This CDR3 is built from 14 residues. The CDR3 region is CASSSLAVPETQYF. CDR3 bases: TGTGCCAGCAGTTCCCTAGCGGTACCAGAGACCCAGTACTTC.